Below, one TCR beta chain is given with its context. V lost 8 bases, J lost 2 bases, and 17 bases stayed unmatched. Germline values: CDR1 MDHEN, CDR2 SYDVKM. This CDR3 spans 17 amino acids. The sample belongs to a study of T cells in narcolepsy. Clones were sequenced by immunoSEQ multiplex PCR, and TCRdb holds only the in-frame ones, with some missing. The sample contains 23,000 or so clones, approximately 85% of which appear only once. This clonotype originated in a human donor with narcolepsy. The V call is TRBV28, the J call TRBJ1-2, with TRBD1 matching 7 bases. Sequencing used CD45RA- memory CD4+ T cells from PBMCs. The CDR3 loop is CASRAGGKTGVNYGYTF. CDR3 DNA sequence: TGTGCCAGCCGGGCGGGGGGCAAAACAGGGGTAAACTATGGCTACACCTTC.